This T cell receptor (beta chain) was profiled in a study of regulatory and conventional T cells in RAG deficiency. Broader study findings: Other subsets showed about 10-fold reductions, but Treg unique TCR beta sequences fell approximately 90-fold in these patients. Control T-cell subsets had markedly higher Shannon entropy and lower Simpson indices than RAG-deficient patients.

A word on this clone: The antigen remains undetermined.

Regulatory T cells were sorted from blood as CD4+ CD25-high CD127-low cells. Only in-frame clones appear in the TCRdb table, and some are missing; sequencing was by immunoSEQ multiplex PCR. Here the sample spans about 7,100 clones, around 90% being singletons. These records were also assigned to another study, of regulatory T cells. That report adds: The primer mix had 52 TRBV and 13 TRBJ primers. Patient repertoires had restricted TRB V-J pairs and skewed V and J usage, most in Tregs.

This TCR derives from a human donor in good health. The sample comprised CD127- CD25+ CD4+ Tregs sorted from blood.

The CDR3 DNA is TGTGCCAGCTCACCACCGGGACAGGGGAATGAAAAACTGTTTTTT. Protein product: CASSPPGQGNEKLFF. The gene calls are TRBV18 and TRBJ1-4, with 10 nucleotides matching TRBD1. Per germline, CDR1 KGHSH and CDR2 LQKENI. V lost 0 bases, J lost 5 bases, and 0 bases stayed unmatched. The CDR3 extends over 15 amino acids.